Listed below are T cell receptor beta chains from one sample, sequenced in a study of response to subunit inactivated influenza vaccine. TCRdb reprocessed the RT-PCR reads with MiXCR, giving one entry per CDR3 protein. This sample has over 400,000 distinct CDR3 sequences, with over 10% found just once. The sample was PBMCs from blood, taken about 40 days after vaccination. Every receptor here comes from a man in his forties or fifties who received an inactivated influenza vaccine. Both conserved end residues are part of each CDR3. D genes are given only for firm matches. Clone size is given for some rows only: seen once, a few or many times, or a class if the clone is expanded.

J gene,clone size,V gene,D gene,CDR3 DNA,CDR3 protein
TRBJ1-6,few,TRBV28,.,TGTGCCAGCAGGACACCTAGCTCCTATAATTCACCCCTCCACTTT,CASRTPSSYNSPLHF
TRBJ2-5,.,TRBV11-2,.,TGTGCCAGCAGCTTGAGAACAGGAGTACAAGAGACCCAGTACTTC,CASSLRTGVQETQYF
TRBJ1-1,.,TRBV7-9,TRBD1,TGTGCCAGCAGCTTAGAAGGGGGCGGCACTGAAGCTTTCTTT,CASSLEGGGTEAFF
TRBJ2-7,.,TRBV20-1,.,TGCAGTGCCCCCGGGGTATACGAGCAGTACTTC,CSAPGVYEQYF
TRBJ2-1,few,TRBV7-6,.,TGTGCCAGCAGCTTAGTCTCGGGACCCCTTTCACGGAATGAGCAGTTCTTC,CASSLVSGPLSRNEQFF
TRBJ2-7,.,TRBV6-5,TRBD1,TGTGCCAGCAGTTTTCCCGGGACAGGGCCCGAGCAGTACTTC,CASSFPGTGPEQYF
TRBJ1-2,many,TRBV4-1,.,TGCGCCAGCAGCCAAAGGACGGCCTATGGCTACACCTTC,CASSQRTAYGYTF
TRBJ2-2,many,TRBV11-1,TRBD2,TGTGCCAGCAGGCTTCCCTTTCGTCTAGCGGGGAACACCGGGGAGCTGTTTTTT,CASRLPFRLAGNTGELFF
TRBJ2-2,many,TRBV28,TRBD1,TGTGCCAGCGATTTGGGGCCGGGACAGGGAAAATCCGGGGAGCTGTTTTTT,CASDLGPGQGKSGELFF
TRBJ1-5,.,TRBV27,.,TGTGCCAGCAGAACTCTTAAGGACAGAAGTCAGCCCCAGCATTTT,CASRTLKDRSQPQHF
TRBJ1-2,.,TRBV20-1,.,TGCAGTGCTATAGAGTGGGTGGGCAGCCGTAATTATGGCTACACCTTC,CSAIEWVGSRNYGYTF
TRBJ2-2,many,TRBV12-3/TRBV12-4,.,TGTGCCAGCAGTATGGCTTACACCGGGGAGCTGTTTTTT,CASSMAYTGELFF